Sequencing of this T cell receptor beta chain was carried out in a study of CD8 T cells in ankylosing spondylitis. One entry per CDR3 protein, called by TCRdb with MiXCR from the 5' RACE reads. The data contain 290,000 or so distinct CDR3 sequences, more than 20% of them singletons. In its sample, this clonotype was seen a few times. As yet, its antigen is unknown. This CDR3 has 17 residues. V lost 4 bases to trimming and J lost 2 bases; unmatched junction nucleotides: 12. From germline, CDR1 is SGHRS and CDR2 YFSETQ. Notes on the study in general: Past studies reported some motif variants in reactive arthritis synovial fluid and blood.

The sequencing input was blood, either unsorted or a sorted T cell fraction (not recorded which). The clonotype originates from a female donor with ankylosing spondylitis or in good health (not recorded which). The chain recombines TRBV5-1 with TRBJ1-5; TRBD1 aligns across 7 bases. The CDR3 is CASSPGTAILGNQPQHF. CDR3 nucleotides: TGCGCCAGCAGCCCCGGGACAGCGATCTTGGGCAATCAGCCCCAGCATTTT.